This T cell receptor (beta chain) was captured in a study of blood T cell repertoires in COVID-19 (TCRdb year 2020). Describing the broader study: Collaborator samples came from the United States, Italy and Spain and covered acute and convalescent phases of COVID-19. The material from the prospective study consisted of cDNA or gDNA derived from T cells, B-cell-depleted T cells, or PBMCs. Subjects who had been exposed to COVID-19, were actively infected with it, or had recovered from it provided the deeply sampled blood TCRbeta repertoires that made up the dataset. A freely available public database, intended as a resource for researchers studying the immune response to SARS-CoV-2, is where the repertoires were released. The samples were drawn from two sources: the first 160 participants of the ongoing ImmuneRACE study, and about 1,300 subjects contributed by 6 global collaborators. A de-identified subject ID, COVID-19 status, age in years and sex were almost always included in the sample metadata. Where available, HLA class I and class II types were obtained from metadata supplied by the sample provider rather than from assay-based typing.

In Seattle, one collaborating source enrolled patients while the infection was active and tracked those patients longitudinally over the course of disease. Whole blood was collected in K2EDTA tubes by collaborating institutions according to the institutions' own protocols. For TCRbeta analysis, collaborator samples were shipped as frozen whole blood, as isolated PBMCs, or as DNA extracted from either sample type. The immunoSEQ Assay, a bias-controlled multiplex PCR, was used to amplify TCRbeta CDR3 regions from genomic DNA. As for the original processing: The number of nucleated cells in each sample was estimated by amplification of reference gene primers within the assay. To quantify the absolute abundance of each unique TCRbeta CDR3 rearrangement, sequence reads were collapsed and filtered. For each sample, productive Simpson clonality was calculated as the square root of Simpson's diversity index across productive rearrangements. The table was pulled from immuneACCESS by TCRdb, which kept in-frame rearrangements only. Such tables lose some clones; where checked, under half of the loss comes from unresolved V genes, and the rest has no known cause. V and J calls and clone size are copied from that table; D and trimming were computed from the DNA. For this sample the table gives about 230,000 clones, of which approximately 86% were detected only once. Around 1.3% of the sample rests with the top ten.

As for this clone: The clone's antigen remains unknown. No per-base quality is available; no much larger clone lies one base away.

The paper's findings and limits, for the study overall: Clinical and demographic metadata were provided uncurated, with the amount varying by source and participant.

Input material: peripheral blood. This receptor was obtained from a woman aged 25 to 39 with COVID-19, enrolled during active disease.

The nucleotide sequence reads TGCAGCGTTGCCAGGCCCGAAGCCGGGGAGCTGTTTTTT. This encodes CSVARPEAGELFF. The chain was built from TRBV29-1 and TRBJ2-2, with the identity of the D gene unclear. Spanning cysteine to phenylalanine, the CDR3 consists of 13 amino acids. The only DNA kept is the CDR3, 39 bases in frame from the first base. The junction shows trimming of 4 bases on V and 6 bases on J, plus 12 bases between the germline ends. CDR1 SQVTM and CDR2 ANQGSEA are derived from the germline V gene.